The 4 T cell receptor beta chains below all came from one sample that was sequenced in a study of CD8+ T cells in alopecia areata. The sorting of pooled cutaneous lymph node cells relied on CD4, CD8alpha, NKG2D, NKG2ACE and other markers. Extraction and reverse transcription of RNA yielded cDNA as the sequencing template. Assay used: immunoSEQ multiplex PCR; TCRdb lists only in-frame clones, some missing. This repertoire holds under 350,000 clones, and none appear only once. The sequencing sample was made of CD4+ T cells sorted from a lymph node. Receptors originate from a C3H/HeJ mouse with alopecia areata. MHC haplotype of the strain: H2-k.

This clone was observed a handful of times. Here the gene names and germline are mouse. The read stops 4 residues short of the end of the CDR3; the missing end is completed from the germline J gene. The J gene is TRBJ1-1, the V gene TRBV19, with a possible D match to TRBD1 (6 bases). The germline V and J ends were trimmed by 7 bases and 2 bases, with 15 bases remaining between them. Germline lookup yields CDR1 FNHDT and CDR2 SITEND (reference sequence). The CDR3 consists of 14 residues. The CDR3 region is CASLKQGINTEVFF. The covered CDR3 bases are TGTGCCAGCCTAAAGCAGGGGATCAACACA.

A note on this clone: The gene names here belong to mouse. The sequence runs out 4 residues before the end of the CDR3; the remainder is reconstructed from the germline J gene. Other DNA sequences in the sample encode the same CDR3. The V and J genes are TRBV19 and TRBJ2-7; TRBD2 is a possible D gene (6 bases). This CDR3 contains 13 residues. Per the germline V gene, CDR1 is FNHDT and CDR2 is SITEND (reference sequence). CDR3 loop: CASSPGTPYEQYF. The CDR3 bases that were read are TGTGCCAGCAGTCCCGGGACTCCTTAT.

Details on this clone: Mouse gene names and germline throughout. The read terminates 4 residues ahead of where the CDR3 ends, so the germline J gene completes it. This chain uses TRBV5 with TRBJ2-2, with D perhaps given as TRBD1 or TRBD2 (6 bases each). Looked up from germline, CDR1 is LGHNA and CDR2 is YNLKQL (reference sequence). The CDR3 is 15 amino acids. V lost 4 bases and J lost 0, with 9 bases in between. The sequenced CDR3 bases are TGTGCCAGCAGCCTGGGGGCCCCAAACACCGGG. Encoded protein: CASSLGAPNTG. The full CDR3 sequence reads CASSLGAPNTGQLYF.

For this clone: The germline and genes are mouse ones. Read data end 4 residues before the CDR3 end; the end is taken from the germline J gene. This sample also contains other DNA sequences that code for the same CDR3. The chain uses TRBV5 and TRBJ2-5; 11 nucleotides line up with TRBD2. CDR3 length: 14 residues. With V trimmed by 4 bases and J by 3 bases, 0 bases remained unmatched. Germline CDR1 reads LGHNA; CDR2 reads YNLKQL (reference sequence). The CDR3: CASSRTGGQDTQYF. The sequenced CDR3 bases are TGTGCCAGCAGCCGGACTGGGGGGCAAGAC.